This TCR beta chain was sequenced during a study of blood T cell repertoires in COVID-19. Study at large: Italy, Spain and the United States were the sources of the convalescent and acute COVID-19 samples. T cells, B-cell-depleted T cells, or PBMCs provided the cDNA or gDNA that served as material.

V was cut by 3 bases and J by 3 bases, with 4 bases left in between. The CDR3 runs to 12 residues. From germline, CDR1 is LGHDT and CDR2 YNNKEL (reference sequence). Under the authors' procedure: Reference gene primers were amplified, and this amplification served to estimate nucleated cell counts. TCRdb keeps only in-frame clones here, not all; method: immunoSEQ multiplex PCR. V, J and clone size were drawn from that table, and D and trimming were deduced from the DNA. The sample includes about 240,000 clones, 87% of them seen just once. The sequence came from a man aged 55-75 years who had recovered from COVID-19. The chain links TRBV3-1 (or the pseudogene TRBV3-2) to TRBJ2-3, with D hard to call. The sequenced sample was peripheral blood. In DNA form, the CDR3 reads TGTGCCAGCAGCCACGGGACAGATACGCAGTATTTT. Translation gives CASSHGTDTQYF.